This note documents a single T cell receptor (beta chain) sequence. The target antigen is unknown. The data stem from a study of a mutant IDH1 vaccine in newly diagnosed glioma. Background on the study: There were eight vaccinations for patients, given in weeks 1, 3, 5, 7, 11, 15, 19 and 23. Before enrollment, patients got radiotherapy alone, temozolomide alone, or mostly the combination.

The sample's time point: week 5, during vaccination. In every dose of vaccine, 300 ug of mutant IDH1 20-mer peptide was given alongside topical imiquimod. Donors had new IDH1-mutant astrocytomas of WHO grade 3 or 4 (ATRX-lost). Sequenced by immunoSEQ multiplex PCR; TCRdb stores in-frame clones only, minus some. This sample has just under 80,000 clones, with 91% found just once. Germline V gene sequence: CDR1 DFQATT, CDR2 SNEGSKA (reference sequence). Deletions cut 5 bases from V and 9 bases from J, with 12 bases between. The CDR3 is 11 amino acids. The J gene is TRBJ2-3, the V gene TRBV20-1; D is uncertain. This specimen consisted of PBMCs, obtained from a glioma patient whose treatment included an IDH1 peptide vaccine. The clonotype comes from a woman between 50 and 59 years old with glioma. CDR3 bases: TGCAGTGCTTGGGGTCTGGGCACGCAGTATTTT. It yields the protein CSAWGLGTQYF.